The T cell receptor beta chain described here comes from a study of control samples from healthy donors and cancer patients. Germline V gene lookup returns CDR1 LNHDA and CDR2 SQIVND (reference sequence). The CDR3 extends over 15 amino acids. The V and J ends lost 4 bases and 0 bases respectively, with 10 bases between them. Some clones are missing from TCRdb's copy, which holds only in-frame ones; the method was immunoSEQ multiplex PCR. This sample has 80,000 or so clones, with over 80% found just once. The material sequenced was blood. The receptor was derived from a woman aged 55-70 years in good health. V is TRBV19 and J is TRBJ2-1; no definite D call. CDR3 in amino acids: CASSRDTSSYNEQFF. CDR3 nucleotides: TGTGCCAGTAGTAGAGACACCAGCTCCTACAATGAGCAGTTCTTC. The full variable domain, in which reference TRBV19 and TRBJ2-1 provide the parts outside the CDR3, is DGGITQSPKYLFRKEGQNVTLSCEQNLNHDAMYWYRQDPGQGLRLIYYSQIVNDFQKGDIAEGYSVSREKKESFPLTVTSAQKNPTAFYLCASSRDTSSYNEQFFGPGTRLTVL.